This TCR beta chain is drawn from a study of cytomegalovirus exposure and HLA in healthy donors. Turning to the study itself: A prior analysis found about 110 million unique TCR beta sequences from about 179 million T cells.

PCR used 60 Vbeta primers and 13 Jbeta primers. Data came from immunoSEQ multiplex PCR; TCRdb stores just in-frame clones and leaves some out. The sample consists of roughly 220,000 clones, approximately 85% of them appearing once. As for this clone: Its antigen is unidentified.

Germline CDR1 SGHVS, CDR2 FQNEAQ. The CDR3 has 14 residues. Trimming at V came to 7 bases and at J to 8 bases, leaving 7 bases not matched to a gene. Study observations and caveats: Usually a TCR sequence was rare, but some public TCRs were found in many donors. Presence/absence results assume similar sequencing depth per donor, which may not hold. Analysis performed later found more than 15,000 TCR beta sequences associated with HLA alleles at 0.05 false discovery rate.

This TCR was recovered from a woman between 40 and 55 years old in good health and CMV-seronegative. Sequencing was done on a sample of PBMCs. V gene TRBV7-8 combines with J gene TRBJ2-1, with 11 bases aligning to TRBD2. CDR3 sequence reads: CASTPGLAVDEQFF. DNA for the CDR3: TGTGCCAGCACTCCGGGACTAGCGGTGGATGAGCAGTTCTTC.